The 15 T cell receptor beta chains given below trace back to one sample, sequenced in a study of blood T cell repertoires in COVID-19. The data were produced by immunoSEQ multiplex PCR, yet TCRdb's version contains in-frame clones alone and is incomplete. The sample includes over 55,000 clones, 87% seen only once; the top ten take approximately 20%. Source material: peripheral blood. The receptors were sampled from a woman of 80 years or more with COVID-19, enrolled during active disease.

The rearrangement joins TRBV10-2 to TRBJ1-4, with 9 nucleotides matching TRBD1. V lost 6 bases to trimming and J lost 8 bases; unmatched junction nucleotides: 7. In germline, CDR1 is WSHSY, CDR2 SAAADI. CDR3 size: 14 residues. In nucleotides, the CDR3 is TGCGCCAGCAGAGCCGGACAGGGGAGGGAAAAACTGTTTTTT. Its translation: CASRAGQGREKLFF.

The V and J genes are TRBV5-1 and TRBJ2-3; the D is unclear. The V gene's germline CDR1 is SGHRS and CDR2 YFSETQ. There are 14 residues in the CDR3. V lost 7 bases and J 7 bases, leaving 19 bases between the germline ends. The CDR3 protein is CASSRPEASYTQYF. The CDR3, as DNA: TGCGCCAGCTCCCGTCCCGAGGCTTCCTATACGCAGTATTTT. The full variable domain, with the rest looked up from reference TRBV5-1 and TRBJ2-3, is KAGVTQTPRYLIKTRGQQVTLSCSPISGHRSVSWYQQTPGQGLQFLFEYFSETQRNKGNFPGRFSGRQFSNSRSEMNVSTLELGDSALYLCASSRPEASYTQYFGPGTRLTVL.

This clone has a single count. The chain recombines TRBV30 with TRBJ1-2; perhaps TRBD1 as D (5 bases). Per germline, CDR1 GTSNPN and CDR2 SVGIG (reference sequence). There are 15 residues in the CDR3. V was pared by 2 bases and J by 7 bases, with 20 bases between. The CDR3 sequence is CAWSFAGPLVGGYTF. As DNA, the CDR3 is TGTGCCTGGAGTTTCGCGGGGCCACTTGTGGGTGGCTACACCTTC.

This chain uses TRBV4-1 with TRBJ2-3; the D gene is possibly TRBD1 (6 bases). The CDR3 runs to 16 residues. V was clipped by 1 base and J by 0 bases, with 11 bases between them. CDR1 and CDR2 from the germline V gene are MGHRA and YSYEKL. CDR3 sequence (DNA): TGCGCCAGCAGCCAAGGACTGCAGGGGAGCACAGATACGCAGTATTTT. Amino acid sequence: CASSQGLQGSTDTQYF.

The gene calls are TRBV7-9 and TRBJ2-2, with 7 bases aligning to TRBD1. The CDR3 length is 18 residues. With 5 bases clipped from V and 0 bases from J, the junction kept 12 bases outside the gene matches. Germline values: CDR1 SEHNR, CDR2 FQNEAQ (reference sequence). The CDR3 DNA reads as TGTGCCAGCAGCCCATTCCCAACCGGGACAGCGAACACCGGGGAGCTGTTTTTT. Translation: CASSPFPTGTANTGELFF.

The rearrangement links TRBV30 to TRBJ2-1; tentatively, D is TRBD1 (6 bases). Germline V CDR1 and CDR2: GTSNPN, SVGIG (reference sequence). The CDR3 is 14 residues long. Deletions cut 2 bases from V and 4 bases from J, with 12 bases between. The DNA of the CDR3 is TGTGCCTGGAGTAGGGGGACCCTATACAATGAGCAGTTCTTC. Protein sequence: CAWSRGTLYNEQFF.

The chain recombines TRBV25-1 with TRBJ1-3, with TRBD1 matching 9 bases. This CDR3 comprises 14 residues. The trim removed 10 bases at V and 3 bases at J, leaving 7 bases unmatched. Per germline, CDR1 MGHDK and CDR2 SYGVNS. The DNA for the CDR3 is TGTGCCACCACACAGGGGGCGAATGGAAACACCATATATTTT. Residues: CATTQGANGNTIYF.

Only a few counts were recorded for this clone. The chain employs TRBV9 and TRBJ1-2; 9 bases align to TRBD1. Germline trimming cut 1 base from V and 7 bases from J; bases unmatched to any gene: 5. The germline gives CDR1 SGDLS, CDR2 YYNGEE. The CDR3 sequence is 14 residues long. CDR3 loop: CASSVLTGGIGYTF. In DNA, the CDR3 is TGTGCCAGCAGCGTATTGACAGGGGGAATTGGCTACACCTTC. The entire variable domain, with the rest obtained from reference TRBV9 and TRBJ1-2, is as follows: DSGVTQTPKHLITATGQRVTLRCSPRSGDLSVYWYQQSLDQGLQFLIQYYNGEERAKGNILERFSAQQFPDLHSELNLSSLELGDSALYFCASSVLTGGIGYTFGSGTRLTVV.

This chain uses TRBV4-1 with TRBJ1-1; 7 bases agree with TRBD1. The CDR3 runs 12 residues. V lost 3 bases, J lost 9 bases, and 4 bases stayed unmatched. Per the germline V gene, CDR1 is MGHRA and CDR2 is YSYEKL. The CDR3 here is CASSQGQTKAFF. The CDR3 DNA reads as TGCGCCAGCAGCCAGGGACAGACGAAAGCTTTCTTT.

The genes are TRBV18 and TRBJ1-4; 9 positions match TRBD1. The CDR3 spans 16 residues. Germline CDR1 reads KGHSH; CDR2 reads LQKENI. Trimming cost V 5 bases and J 4 bases; bases outside gene matches: 8. This CDR3 is CASSSSGTGLNEKLFF. For the CDR3, the DNA is TGTGCCAGCTCAAGTTCCGGGACAGGGCTTAATGAAAAACTGTTTTTT.

V usage is TRBV4-2 and J usage is TRBJ2-2, with 14 positions matching TRBD2. The germline CDR1 and CDR2 sequences are LGHNA and YNFKEQ. The CDR3 contains 18 residues. V shed 2 bases and J 6 bases; nucleotides not matched to a gene: 8. The CDR3 DNA follows: TGTGCCAGCAGCCAACGACTAGCGGGGGGGCAAGTGGCCGGGGAGCTGTTTTTT. Translated, it gives CASSQRLAGGQVAGELFF.

This chain links TRBV18 with TRBJ2-2, with D uncertain. CDR1 and CDR2 from the germline V gene are KGHSH and LQKENI. This CDR3 has 16 amino acids. The V end lost 3 bases, the J end lost 0 bases, and 11 bases lay between the germline ends. The CDR3 DNA reads as TGTGCCAGCTCACCCCGCACTTCGCCGAACACCGGGGAGCTGTTTTTT. Translation: CASSPRTSPNTGELFF.

This rearrangement joins TRBV29-1 to TRBJ2-5, with TRBD1 matching over 8 bases. J gave up 5 bases and V 3 bases, and 2 bases lay outside the gene matches. The CDR3 spans 12 residues. CDR1 and CDR2 (germline): SQVTM, ANQGSEA. CDR3 bases: TGCAGCGTTGACAGGGGGCTGGAGACCCAGTACTTC. It encodes CSVDRGLETQYF. The full variable domain, in which reference TRBV29-1 and TRBJ2-5 provide the parts outside the CDR3, is SAVISQKPSRDICQRGTSLTIQCQVDSQVTMMFWYRQQPGQSLTLIATANQGSEATYESGFVIDKFPISRPNLTFSTLTVSNMSPEDSSIYLCSVDRGLETQYFGPGTRLLVL.

The V gene is TRBV12-5, the J gene TRBJ1-4, with 9 nucleotides matching TRBD1. Losses at the gene ends were 1 base for V and 5 bases for J; bases not matched to a gene: 2. This CDR3 spans 15 amino acids. Germline V gene data show CDR1 as LGHNT and CDR2 as FRNRAP. The CDR3 loop is CASGLAGTGNEKLFF. In nucleotides, the CDR3 is TGTGCTAGTGGTTTGGCCGGGACAGGGAATGAAAAACTGTTTTTT.

The V call is TRBV29-1, the J call TRBJ2-7; D is unclear. Looked up from germline, CDR1 is SQVTM and CDR2 is ANQGSEA. Deletions cut 2 bases from V and 0 bases from J, with 8 bases between. This CDR3 comprises 13 residues. The CDR3 here is CSVEPNNSYEQYF. Here the CDR3 DNA reads TGCAGCGTTGAACCAAACAACTCCTACGAGCAGTACTTC.